The source of this T cell receptor beta chain is a study of memory CD4+ T cells and cytomegalovirus serostatus. Study-level background: This sample comes from healthy Belgian adults, under 10 CMV seropositive, approximately 23 seronegative. Study results and limitations: Each of approximately 73 CMV-associated TCRbeta sequences occurred in one to five individuals. Median bootstrapped AUC for CMV status was around 0.95 originally, less than 0.93 US-trained.

As processed by the authors: Out-of-frame sequences were removed, leaving roughly 2.1 million distinct TCRbeta sequences. Repertoires were generated with immunoSEQ multiplex PCR, while TCRdb's copy carries only in-frame clones and drops some. V and J calls and clone size follow that table, whereas D and trimming were derived from the DNA. The sample shows 55,000 to 65,000 clones, approximately 78% of them seen only once. The table lists this clone with a few counts. Its antigen remains unknown. Single viable CD3+CD4+CD8-CD45RO+ cells were sorted as the memory CD4+ T cells. The CDR3 runs 17 residues. V was clipped by 3 bases and J by 7 bases; unmatched bases: 15. Germline lookup yields CDR1 SGHNT and CDR2 YYREEE (reference sequence).

This sequence was found in an adult in good health and CMV-seronegative. The chain employs TRBV5-4 and TRBJ2-7; 11 bases agree with TRBD2. The specimen was memory CD4+ T cells from blood. The CDR3: CASSWENELAGGGEQYF. The CDR3 DNA is TGTGCCAGCAGCTGGGAAAACGAGCTAGCGGGAGGTGGTGAGCAGTACTTC.